This TCR beta chain was sequenced in a study of a mutant IDH1 vaccine in newly diagnosed glioma (dated by TCRdb to the early 2020s). With regard to the full study: In the chemotherapy-containing groups, vaccination started alongside temozolomide cycles, whereas in patients who had radiotherapy alone it started 4-6 weeks after radiotherapy. Of the approximately 33 patients who were treated, approximately 60% were male and 37.5% were female, and the mean age was approximately 40 years. Prior to enrollment, standard therapy consisting of radiotherapy alone, temozolomide alone, or radiochemotherapy with temozolomide had been administered to patients, with the combination being received by most patients. Peripheral blood was drawn at six visits: V03 (baseline), V05, V07, V10, V12 and V13. Longitudinal TCRB deep sequencing was done for roughly 23 treated patients, wherever samples were available for exploratory analyses. The week-35 safety follow-up took place at visit V12, and the week-47 end of study took place at visit V13.

Overall results and qualifications from the work: Vaccine-induced immune responses across multiple MHC alleles were detected in about 93% of patients. Pseudoprogression appeared unrelated to alterations in the top peripheral T cell clonotypes detected by TCRB sequencing. Availability determined which PBMC samples were chosen for TCRB deep sequencing. It was noted by the authors that analyses of patient blood samples could not be reproduced owing to sample limitations.

The library was made by the immunoSEQ multiplex PCR assay. Rearranged TCR beta chain sequences were amplified with the hsTCRB Kit following the manufacturer's protocol. TCRB libraries were sequenced on an Illumina MiSeq. Regarding the original processing steps: The kit vendor's proprietary platform handled demultiplexing, trimming and gene mapping. TCRdb retrieved this table from immuneACCESS and kept in-frame rearrangements only. Not all clones are present; in checked studies, unresolved V genes account for under half, and no reason is known for the remainder. The V and J calls and clone size are taken from that table; D and trimming were inferred from the DNA. Recorded for this sample are about 58,000 clones; roughly 76% of them occurred a single time. 5% to 6.5% of the sample rests with the top ten. Sample time point, as interpreted from the label and publication: week 35, safety follow-up. Every vaccine dose consisted of 300 ug of a 20-mer mutant IDH1 peptide in Montanide, administered subcutaneously together with topical imiquimod. Patients received eight vaccinations in weeks 1, 3, 5, 7, 11, 15, 19 and 23, corresponding to visits V03 through V10. Newly diagnosed WHO grade 3 or 4 IDH1-mutant astrocytomas showing loss of nuclear ATRX were present in the donors. The samples were drawn from NOA16, a multicentre, single-arm, open-label phase I trial in Germany that tested a mutant IDH1 peptide vaccine in humans for the first time. Genomic DNA for TCRB sequencing was isolated from EDTA blood with the DNeasy Blood and Tissue Kit.

To note about this clone: Its antigen remains undetermined. Nothing much larger sits one base from this clone, and base qualities are not available.

Its CDR3 holds 16 amino acids, cysteine through phenylalanine. Just CDR3 DNA is preserved here, 48 bases in frame from base 1. Unmatched junction bases come to 8, with V trimmed by 4 bases and J by 2 bases. The germline V gene (reference sequence) sets CDR1 to SEHNR and CDR2 to FQNEAQ. This sequence originates from a man aged 35-49 years with glioma. The specimen comprised PBMCs, sampled from a glioma patient whose treatment included an IDH1 peptide vaccine. Recombination joined TRBV7-9 with TRBJ2-3; TRBD1 matches 8 bases in the middle. The sequence in DNA is TGTGCCAGCAGCTCCCCGACAGGGGAGGCCACAGATACGCAGTATTTT. Protein translation: CASSSPTGEATDTQYF.